A selection of T cell receptor beta chains follows, all from one sample in a study of siplizumab effects on memory and regulatory T cells. Generated by immunoSEQ multiplex PCR, the TCRdb table keeps only in-frame clones and is missing some. The repertoire holds 90,000 to 130,000 clones, with roughly 92% as singletons. Sequencing was performed on CD4+ T cells sorted from blood. All receptors come from a human donor in good health. CDR3s include the opening cysteine and the closing phenylalanine or tryptophan. D genes are given only for firm matches. Size values are once, few and many counts, or a class for expanded clones, and some rows have none.

J gene,D gene,V gene,clone size,CDR3 protein,CDR3 DNA
TRBJ2-5,.,TRBV4-1,.,CASSQEGTIQETQYF,TGCGCCAGCAGCCAAGAAGGGACAATCCAAGAGACCCAGTACTTC
TRBJ1-1,.,TRBV9,.,CASSPSMGDRGNTEAFF,TGTGCCAGCAGCCCTAGTATGGGAGATAGGGGGAACACTGAAGCTTTCTTT
TRBJ1-1,.,TRBV5-1,.,CASRFDSSQNTEAFF,TGCGCCAGCAGGTTTGACAGTTCGCAGAACACTGAAGCTTTCTTT
TRBJ1-1,.,TRBV27,.,CASSPYGVGNTEAFF,TGTGCCAGCAGTCCCTACGGGGTAGGGAACACTGAAGCTTTCTTT
TRBJ2-1,TRBD2,TRBV6-6,.,CASSSRGDGQFF,TGTGCCAGCAGTTCGCGGGGGGATGGGCAGTTCTTC
TRBJ2-3,.,TRBV29-1,.,CSVDQGAQYF,TGCAGCGTTGACCAGGGAGCGCAGTATTTT
TRBJ2-1,.,TRBV5-8,.,CASSPESFYNEQFF,TGTGCCAGCAGCCCGGAAAGCTTTTACAATGAGCAGTTCTTC
TRBJ2-1,.,TRBV11-2,.,CASGELAARYNEQFF,TGTGCCAGCGGGGAACTTGCTGCTCGATACAATGAGCAGTTCTTC
TRBJ2-5,.,TRBV5-8,.,CASSSDDSAPQETQYF,TGTGCCAGCAGCTCGGACGACTCGGCGCCCCAGGAGACCCAGTACTTC
TRBJ2-3,TRBD1,TRBV5-1,.,CASSLGDRETDTQYF,TGCGCCAGCAGCTTGGGGGACAGGGAGACAGATACGCAGTATTTT
TRBJ2-7,TRBD1,TRBV2,.,CASTGQGDVYEQYF,TGTGCCAGCACCGGACAGGGTGATGTCTACGAGCAGTACTTC
TRBJ1-1,TRBD1,TRBV6-4,.,CASSVRGGNTEAFF,TGTGCCAGCAGTGTCAGGGGGGGGAACACTGAAGCTTTCTTT
TRBJ1-5,.,TRBV4-1,.,CASSQDGGIGNQPQHF,TGCGCCAGCAGCCAAGATGGAGGGATTGGGAATCAGCCCCAGCATTTT
TRBJ1-2,TRBD1,TRBV7-8,.,CASSLQQGALLYGYTF,TGTGCCAGCAGCCTCCAACAGGGGGCTTTACTCTATGGCTACACCTTC
TRBJ2-1,TRBD2,TRBV5-8,.,CASSFVTSSGSYNEQFF,TGTGCCAGCAGCTTTGTTACCTCTAGCGGGAGTTACAATGAGCAGTTCTTC
TRBJ1-1,.,TRBV2,.,CASSEEVTTEAFF,TGTGCCAGCAGTGAAGAGGTGACCACTGAAGCTTTCTTT
TRBJ2-7,.,TRBV30,.,CAWTPWGREYYEQYF,TGTGCCTGGACCCCCTGGGGCAGGGAGTATTACGAGCAGTACTTC
TRBJ2-2,.,TRBV5-6,.,CASSFGRAGELFF,TGTGCCAGCAGCTTTGGAAGGGCCGGGGAGCTGTTTTTT
TRBJ1-4,.,TRBV19,few,CASSQESNEKLFF,TGTGCCAGTAGCCAGGAGAGTAATGAAAAACTGTTTTTT
TRBJ1-2,.,TRBV7-2,.,CASSLADGDYGYTF,TGTGCCAGCAGCTTAGCGGATGGAGACTATGGCTACACCTTC
TRBJ1-2,TRBD1,TRBV7-2,.,CASSLTLFGQGARGYTF,TGTGCCAGCAGCTTAACCCTCTTTGGACAGGGGGCGCGGGGCTACACCTTC
TRBJ2-5,TRBD1,TRBV9,.,CASSVGDRGQETQYF,TGTGCCAGCAGCGTAGGGGACAGGGGCCAAGAGACCCAGTACTTC
TRBJ2-3,.,TRBV5-4,.,CASSLKDSIFTDTQYF,TGTGCCAGCAGCCTTAAGGACAGTATTTTCACAGATACGCAGTATTTT
TRBJ2-3,TRBD2,TRBV19,.,CASSGLAGAPDTQYF,TGTGCCAGTAGTGGTCTAGCGGGAGCCCCAGATACGCAGTATTTT
TRBJ1-2,.,TRBV2,.,CASSNWPPANYGYTF,TGTGCCAGCAGTAACTGGCCCCCAGCTAACTATGGCTACACCTTC
TRBJ1-2,.,TRBV11-2,.,CASKGRGEDGGYTF,TGTGCCAGCAAAGGTCGCGGGGAGGACGGTGGCTACACCTTC
TRBJ1-2,.,TRBV9,.,CASTTAGAPNYGYTF,TGTGCCAGCACCACTGCGGGGGCCCCTAACTATGGCTACACCTTC
TRBJ2-7,TRBD2,TRBV6-5,few,CASSYRGGREQYF,TGTGCCAGCAGTTACCGCGGGGGACGCGAGCAGTACTTC
TRBJ1-1,.,TRBV5-6,few,CASSLGPQENTEAFF,TGTGCCAGCAGCTTGGGTCCTCAGGAGAACACTGAAGCTTTCTTT
TRBJ1-2,TRBD1,TRBV6-1,.,CASSPDRGVGYGYTF,TGTGCCAGCAGTCCCGACAGGGGCGTAGGCTATGGCTACACCTTC
TRBJ1-2,TRBD1,TRBV19,.,CASSGTGFPYGYTF,TGTGCCAGTAGTGGGACAGGCTTCCCTTATGGCTACACCTTC
TRBJ2-2,TRBD2,TRBV19,.,CASSIVPSGEAGELFF,TGTGCCAGTAGTATTGTCCCTAGCGGCGAGGCCGGGGAGCTGTTTTTT
TRBJ2-7,.,TRBV6-1,.,CASFERIYEQYF,TGTGCCAGCTTCGAAAGGATTTACGAGCAGTACTTC
TRBJ2-5,.,TRBV4-1,.,CASSRLEGETQYF,TGCGCCAGCAGCCGCCTGGAGGGGGAGACCCAGTACTTC
TRBJ1-1,.,TRBV18,.,CASSHNGQSEAFF,TGTGCCAGCTCACATAACGGACAGTCCGAAGCTTTCTTT
TRBJ1-5,TRBD1,TRBV27,.,CASSLQGAGQPQHF,TGTGCCAGCAGTCTGCAGGGGGCGGGGCAGCCCCAGCATTTT
TRBJ1-2,.,TRBV7-8,.,CASSSPIYGYGYTF,TGTGCCAGCAGCTCCCCCATATACGGCTATGGCTACACCTTC
TRBJ1-5,.,TRBV4-1,many,CASSQYTNSNQPQHF,TGCGCCAGCAGCCAGTACACAAACAGCAATCAGCCCCAGCATTTT
TRBJ2-3,.,TRBV29-1,.,CSVARKSSTDTQYF,TGCAGCGTTGCTCGGAAGTCTAGCACAGATACGCAGTATTTT
TRBJ2-5,TRBD2,TRBV10-3,.,CAISELGLASPSFQETQYF,TGTGCCATCAGTGAGTTAGGACTAGCGAGCCCGTCATTCCAAGAGACCCAGTACTTC
TRBJ1-1,TRBD1,TRBV27,.,CASSQQGTLMNTEAFF,TGTGCCAGCAGTCAACAGGGGACCCTCATGAACACTGAAGCTTTCTTT
TRBJ2-3,.,TRBV11-2,.,CASSQNRGSGTQYF,TGTGCCAGCAGCCAGAACCGGGGGTCGGGTACGCAGTATTTT
TRBJ2-3,.,TRBV23-1,.,CASPRAGADTQYF,TGCGCCAGTCCACGGGCAGGGGCAGATACGCAGTATTTT
TRBJ2-5,.,TRBV6-6,.,CASHLQAQETQYF,TGTGCCAGCCACCTCCAGGCCCAAGAGACCCAGTACTTC
TRBJ2-5,.,TRBV5-1,.,CASSLEAVLSETQYF,TGCGCCAGCAGCTTGGAGGCGGTCTTATCGGAGACCCAGTACTTC
TRBJ2-3,.,TRBV6-1,.,CASSEGAGQGKRDTQYF,TGTGCCAGCAGTGAAGGGGCGGGCCAGGGCAAAAGGGATACGCAGTATTTT
TRBJ2-3,TRBD2,TRBV4-1,.,CASSQGLAGAGGDTQYF,TGCGCCAGCAGCCAAGGACTAGCGGGAGCTGGAGGAGATACGCAGTATTTT
TRBJ2-5,TRBD1,TRBV7-9,.,CASSFPRGSQETQYF,TGTGCCAGCAGCTTTCCCAGGGGGTCCCAAGAGACCCAGTACTTC
TRBJ2-3,.,TRBV30,.,CAWSELADTQYF,TGTGCCTGGAGTGAACTGGCGGATACGCAGTATTTT
TRBJ2-3,.,TRBV4-1,.,CASSHLLVSTDTQYF,TGCGCCAGCAGCCACTTACTAGTAAGCACAGATACGCAGTATTTT
TRBJ2-7,.,TRBV4-1,.,CASSQDIVLTYEQYF,TGCGCCAGCAGCCAAGATATTGTACTCACCTACGAGCAGTACTTC